This is a list of T cell receptor beta chains from one sample in a study of shared clonotypes between healthy human individuals. The repertoire was sequenced with immunoSEQ multiplex PCR; TCRdb's copy has only in-frame clones and lacks some. The sample has fewer than 550,000 clones, 75% to 80% seen once; the top ten hold about an eighth. The specimen was PBMCs. The receptors stem from a middle-aged woman in good health. Some clones in this sample may be carry-over from other donors' samples. CDR3s include the opening cysteine and the closing phenylalanine or tryptophan. D genes are given only for firm matches. Some rows mark clone size as missing; the rest say once, few, many or name a class of expanded clone.

CDR3 length: 16; V gene: TRBV28; J gene: TRBJ2-1; D gene: -; clone size: -; CDR3 protein: CASSPGVAGGLGEQFF; CDR3 DNA: TGTGCCAGCAGTCCAGGGGTAGCGGGCGGGTTGGGTGAGCAGTTCTTC
CDR3 length: 15; V gene: TRBV28; J gene: TRBJ2-3; D gene: -; clone size: -; CDR3 protein: CASSSGRGWGDTQYF; CDR3 DNA: TGTGCCAGCAGTTCCGGGAGAGGGTGGGGGGATACGCAGTATTTT
CDR3 length: 16; V gene: TRBV6-1; J gene: TRBJ1-1; D gene: -; clone size: -; CDR3 protein: CASSEFQFPVNTEAFF; CDR3 DNA: TGTGCCAGCAGTGAATTTCAGTTTCCCGTGAACACTGAAGCTTTCTTT
CDR3 length: 15; V gene: TRBV10-2; J gene: TRBJ2-7; D gene: TRBD2; clone size: -; CDR3 protein: CASRGSGSDSYEQYF; CDR3 DNA: TGCGCCAGCAGGGGTAGCGGGAGTGACTCCTACGAGCAGTACTTC
CDR3 length: 14; V gene: TRBV11-3; J gene: TRBJ2-7; D gene: -; clone size: -; CDR3 protein: CASSWDPHRFEQYF; CDR3 DNA: TGTGCCAGCAGTTGGGACCCCCATCGCTTCGAGCAGTACTTC
CDR3 length: 14; V gene: TRBV15; J gene: TRBJ2-3; D gene: TRBD2; clone size: -; CDR3 protein: CATSSGLAPDTQYF; CDR3 DNA: TGTGCCACCAGCAGCGGACTAGCGCCGGATACGCAGTATTTT
CDR3 length: 13; V gene: TRBV2; J gene: TRBJ1-5; D gene: -; clone size: -; CDR3 protein: CASSDVSNQPQHF; CDR3 DNA: TGTGCCAGCAGTGACGTAAGCAATCAGCCCCAGCATTTT
CDR3 length: 19; V gene: TRBV10-3; J gene: TRBJ1-2; D gene: TRBD1; clone size: -; CDR3 protein: CAIRMETGTGIEHSYGYTF; CDR3 DNA: TGTGCCATCAGGATGGAAACCGGGACAGGGATCGAACACTCCTATGGCTACACCTTC
CDR3 length: 17; V gene: TRBV4-2; J gene: TRBJ2-1; D gene: TRBD2; clone size: few; CDR3 protein: CASSQVLASGTYNEQFF; CDR3 DNA: TGTGCCAGCAGCCAAGTACTCGCTAGCGGGACGTACAATGAGCAGTTCTTC
CDR3 length: 15; V gene: TRBV10-3; J gene: TRBJ2-2; D gene: TRBD2; clone size: -; CDR3 protein: CATGLAGVNTGELFF; CDR3 DNA: TGTGCCACCGGACTAGCGGGAGTGAACACCGGGGAGCTGTTTTTT
CDR3 length: 14; V gene: TRBV7-3; J gene: TRBJ2-5; D gene: -; clone size: -; CDR3 protein: CASSPGAAQETQYF; CDR3 DNA: TGTGCCAGCAGCCCTGGGGCGGCCCAAGAGACCCAGTACTTC
CDR3 length: 15; V gene: TRBV9; J gene: TRBJ1-1; D gene: TRBD1; clone size: -; CDR3 protein: CASSVGDRVKGEAFF; CDR3 DNA: TGTGCCAGCAGCGTAGGGGACAGGGTTAAGGGTGAAGCTTTCTTT
CDR3 length: 14; V gene: TRBV30; J gene: TRBJ2-1; D gene: -; clone size: -; CDR3 protein: CAWKGQISYNEQFF; CDR3 DNA: TGTGCCTGGAAAGGACAGATCTCCTACAATGAGCAGTTCTTC
CDR3 length: 11; V gene: TRBV29-1; J gene: TRBJ1-2; D gene: -; clone size: -; CDR3 protein: CSVGGGYGYTF; CDR3 DNA: TGCAGCGTTGGGGGCGGATATGGCTACACCTTC
CDR3 length: 16; V gene: TRBV7-2; J gene: TRBJ2-3; D gene: TRBD2; clone size: -; CDR3 protein: CASSLRLAGGPDTQYF; CDR3 DNA: TGTGCCAGCAGCTTACGGCTAGCGGGAGGTCCAGATACGCAGTATTTT
CDR3 length: 15; V gene: TRBV4-3; J gene: TRBJ1-5; D gene: -; clone size: -; CDR3 protein: CASSPDPTSNQPQHF; CDR3 DNA: TGCGCCAGCAGCCCCGACCCCACGAGCAATCAGCCCCAGCATTTT
CDR3 length: 14; V gene: TRBV30; J gene: TRBJ1-6; D gene: -; clone size: once; CDR3 protein: CAWSVTSGESPLHF; CDR3 DNA: TGTGCCTGGAGTGTAACGTCCGGGGAGTCACCCCTCCACTTT
CDR3 length: 11; V gene: TRBV10-1; J gene: TRBJ1-1; D gene: -; clone size: -; CDR3 protein: CASTRQSGAFF; CDR3 DNA: TGCGCCAGCACAAGACAGTCGGGAGCTTTCTTT
CDR3 length: 18; V gene: TRBV19; J gene: TRBJ2-7; D gene: -; clone size: -; CDR3 protein: CASSLRDFGNLEAYEQYF; CDR3 DNA: TGTGCCAGTAGTCTCCGGGACTTCGGAAACCTAGAGGCCTACGAGCAGTACTTC
CDR3 length: 15; V gene: TRBV7-9; J gene: TRBJ2-2; D gene: TRBD1; clone size: -; CDR3 protein: CASSFFQGAHGELFF; CDR3 DNA: TGTGCCAGCAGCTTTTTCCAGGGGGCTCACGGGGAGCTGTTTTTT
CDR3 length: 12; V gene: TRBV14; J gene: TRBJ2-7; D gene: -; clone size: -; CDR3 protein: CASSQVGAKEYF; CDR3 DNA: TGTGCCAGCAGCCAAGTGGGGGCGAAGGAGTACTTC
CDR3 length: 13; V gene: TRBV7-3; J gene: TRBJ1-1; D gene: -; clone size: -; CDR3 protein: CASSSRLSTEAFF; CDR3 DNA: TGTGCCAGCAGCTCTAGACTGTCCACTGAAGCTTTCTTT
CDR3 length: 15; V gene: TRBV19; J gene: TRBJ1-2; D gene: -; clone size: once; CDR3 protein: CASSIDRTGTYGYTF; CDR3 DNA: TGTGCCAGTAGTATAGATCGTACAGGGACCTATGGCTACACCTTC
CDR3 length: 16; V gene: TRBV7-2; J gene: TRBJ2-5; D gene: TRBD2; clone size: few; CDR3 protein: CASSLLAGYPKETQYF; CDR3 DNA: TGTGCCAGCAGCTTATTAGCGGGCTACCCCAAAGAGACCCAGTACTTC
CDR3 length: 14; V gene: TRBV6-1; J gene: TRBJ1-5; D gene: -; clone size: -; CDR3 protein: CASSEPPGNQPQHF; CDR3 DNA: TGTGCCAGCAGTGAACCGCCTGGCAATCAGCCCCAGCATTTT
CDR3 length: 14; V gene: TRBV6-6; J gene: TRBJ1-2; D gene: -; clone size: -; CDR3 protein: CASSSYTDNYGYTF; CDR3 DNA: TGTGCCAGCAGTTCCTATACAGACAACTATGGCTACACCTTC
CDR3 length: 16; V gene: TRBV4-2; J gene: TRBJ2-7; D gene: TRBD1; clone size: -; CDR3 protein: CASSQDDRVISYEQYF; CDR3 DNA: TGTGCCAGCAGCCAAGACGACAGGGTTATATCCTACGAGCAGTACTTC
CDR3 length: 14; V gene: TRBV15; J gene: TRBJ2-2; D gene: -; clone size: -; CDR3 protein: CATSGGDWAGELFF; CDR3 DNA: TGTGCCACCAGCGGCGGGGATTGGGCCGGGGAGCTGTTTTTT
CDR3 length: 14; V gene: TRBV29-1; J gene: TRBJ2-6; D gene: TRBD1; clone size: -; CDR3 protein: CSVRTGSGANVLTF; CDR3 DNA: TGCAGCGTTAGGACAGGCTCTGGGGCCAACGTCCTGACTTTC
CDR3 length: 15; V gene: TRBV28; J gene: TRBJ2-3; D gene: -; clone size: -; CDR3 protein: CASSSQSRGTDTQYF; CDR3 DNA: TGTGCCTCGAGCTCCCAATCGAGGGGCACAGATACGCAGTATTTT
CDR3 length: 15; V gene: TRBV5-1; J gene: TRBJ2-2; D gene: -; clone size: -; CDR3 protein: CVSSLEDVRSGELFF; CDR3 DNA: TGCGTCAGCAGCTTGGAGGACGTCCGATCCGGGGAGCTGTTTTTT
CDR3 length: 16; V gene: TRBV5-1; J gene: TRBJ2-2; D gene: -; clone size: few; CDR3 protein: CASSPVGGTNTGELFF; CDR3 DNA: TGCGCCAGCAGCCCGGTCGGGGGTACGAACACCGGGGAGCTGTTTTTT
CDR3 length: 16; V gene: TRBV28; J gene: TRBJ2-2; D gene: -; clone size: -; CDR3 protein: CASSPGPRGLSGELFF; CDR3 DNA: TGTGCCAGCAGCCCGGGGCCAAGGGGCCTGTCCGGGGAGCTGTTTTTT
CDR3 length: 17; V gene: TRBV13; J gene: TRBJ1-2; D gene: -; clone size: -; CDR3 protein: CASSLDRWGARDYGYTF; CDR3 DNA: TGTGCCAGCAGCTTAGACAGATGGGGGGCTAGGGACTATGGCTACACCTTC
CDR3 length: 13; V gene: TRBV6-4; J gene: TRBJ2-3; D gene: TRBD1; clone size: -; CDR3 protein: CASSEQGAKKQYF; CDR3 DNA: TGTGCCAGCAGTGAACAGGGGGCGAAGAAGCAGTATTTT
CDR3 length: 15; V gene: TRBV11-2; J gene: TRBJ2-3; D gene: -; clone size: -; CDR3 protein: CASSLQQRESDTQYF; CDR3 DNA: TGTGCCAGCAGCTTACAGCAGCGCGAGTCTGATACGCAGTATTTT
CDR3 length: 15; V gene: TRBV6-6; J gene: TRBJ1-5; D gene: -; clone size: -; CDR3 protein: CASSIVAGGDQPQHF; CDR3 DNA: TGTGCCAGCAGTATTGTGGCAGGTGGCGATCAGCCCCAGCATTTT
CDR3 length: 16; V gene: TRBV19; J gene: TRBJ1-2; D gene: TRBD1; clone size: -; CDR3 protein: CASSIDRDRGIYGYTF; CDR3 DNA: TGTGCCAGTAGTATAGATCGGGACAGGGGAATCTATGGCTACACCTTC
CDR3 length: 12; V gene: TRBV7-3; J gene: TRBJ2-1; D gene: -; clone size: once; CDR3 protein: CASTSGGGEQFF; CDR3 DNA: TGTGCCAGCACTAGTGGAGGTGGAGAGCAGTTCTTC